This TCR beta chain was identified during a study of spatial heterogeneity in lung cancer. V shed 4 bases and J shed 5 bases, with 14 bases lying between them. Germline values: CDR1 GTSNPN, CDR2 SVGIG (reference sequence). The CDR3 has 13 residues. Time point described: sample taken at primary tumor resection. Whole RNA, isolated from tumor, nontumor lung or frozen PBMC, was sequenced without prior sorting. TCRdb processed the 5' RACE reads anew with MiXCR; each CDR3 protein has one entry. Of around 75,000 distinct CDR3 sequences in the sample, 10% to 15% were seen once. This TCR came from a male donor with early-stage non-small cell lung cancer. This chain uses TRBV30 with TRBJ2-5; D gene uncertain. Sequencing was performed on PBMCs, taken at surgery. The CDR3 spells CAWNNGIGETQYF. The CDR3 coding sequence is TGTGCCTGGAACAACGGCATCGGGGAGACCCAGTACTTC.